The 18 T cell receptor beta chains below were found in one sample sequenced in a study of blood T cell repertoires in COVID-19. Here immunoSEQ multiplex PCR was the method, and the copy in TCRdb shows in-frame clones only, minus some. This repertoire shows more than 35,000 clones, about 88% found once; its top ten account for more than 5%. The sequenced sample consisted of peripheral blood. These receptors were obtained from a human donor in a cohort sampled during active COVID-19.

The chain links TRBV7-2 to TRBJ2-5; weak D call: TRBD1 (5 bases). This CDR3 contains 14 residues. The germline CDR1 and CDR2 sequences are SGHTA and FQGNSA. The V end lost 3 bases, the J end lost 5 bases, and 13 bases lay between the germline ends. The CDR3 nucleotides read TGTGCCAGCAGCTTCCACAGGAGCCTTGAGACCCAGTACTTC. This encodes CASSFHRSLETQYF.

The rearrangement uses TRBV4-3 and TRBJ2-2, with D possibly being TRBD1 (5 bases). The length of the CDR3 is 14 residues. V lost 1 base to trimming and J lost 6 bases, with 9 bases between them. Looked up from germline, CDR1 is LGHNA and CDR2 is YSLEER. The CDR3 region is CASSQGQGPGELFF. CDR3 nucleotides: TGCGCCAGCAGCCAAGGTCAGGGTCCCGGGGAGCTGTTTTTT.

The CDR3 DNA is TGCAGCGTTGGACACAGGGCGAAAGATACGCAGTATTTT. Translation gives CSVGHRAKDTQYF. The chain has TRBV29-1 and TRBJ2-3; D perhaps matches TRBD1 (6 bases). The CDR3 spans 13 residues. Germline CDR1 reads SQVTM; CDR2 reads ANQGSEA. Trimming removed 4 bases from V and 5 bases from J, with 13 bases in between.

The chain couples TRBV10-3 to TRBJ1-2; 8 nucleotides align to TRBD1. Per germline, CDR1 ENHRY and CDR2 SYGVKD. CDR3 length: 15 residues. V shed 4 bases, J shed 3 bases, and the junction held 7 bases outside the gene matches. The CDR3 DNA sequence: TGTGCCATCAGTGGGACAGGGCCAGCGGACTATGGCTACACCTTC. This translates into CAISGTGPADYGYTF.

The chain uses TRBV18 and TRBJ1-5, with D perhaps TRBD1 (6 bases). The V gene lost 1 base and the J gene lost 6 bases, with 13 bases spanning the gap. In germline, CDR1 is KGHSH, CDR2 LQKENI. The CDR3 extends over 15 amino acids. CDR3: CASSPLGGAGQPQHF. CDR3 DNA: TGTGCCAGCTCACCACTCGGGGGGGCAGGTCAGCCCCAGCATTTT.

The V gene is TRBV7-6, the J gene TRBJ2-7, with TRBD2 identical over 8 bases. The germline V gene has CDR1 SGHVS and CDR2 FNYEAQ. V lost 4 bases to trimming and J lost 4 bases; unmatched junction nucleotides: 12. The CDR3 runs 16 residues. CDR3 sequence reads: CASSSLEGGRIYEQYF. The DNA of the CDR3 is TGTGCCAGCAGCTCGCTTGAGGGCGGGAGGATATACGAGCAGTACTTC.

V and J are TRBV5-4 and TRBJ2-1; 11 nucleotides agree with TRBD2. The germline V gene has CDR1 SGHNT and CDR2 YYREEE (reference sequence). V lost 0 bases to trimming and J lost 9 bases; unmatched junction nucleotides: 11. CDR3 length equals 17 residues. The DNA of the CDR3 is TGTGCCAGCAGCTTGGCCTTAATAGCGGGGGGGCCGGGTGAGCAGTTCTTC. Amino acids: CASSLALIAGGPGEQFF. The whole variable domain, remainder taken from reference TRBV5-4 and TRBJ2-1, is ETGVTQSPTHLIKTRGQQVTLRCSSQSGHNTVSWYQQALGQGPQFIFQYYREEENGRGNFPPRFSGLQFPNYSSELNVNALELDDSALYLCASSLALIAGGPGEQFFGPGTRLTVL.

J is TRBJ2-1 and V is TRBV3-1 (or the pseudogene TRBV3-2), with D possibly TRBD2 on 5 matching bases. V lost 6 bases and J lost 0, with 15 bases in between. The CDR3 is 16 residues long. Germline values: CDR1 LGHDT, CDR2 YNNKEL (reference sequence). CDR3 nucleotides: TGTGCCAGCAGTCCGGGTTCGGGGAGCTCCTACAATGAGCAGTTCTTC. As protein: CASSPGSGSSYNEQFF.

This chain joins TRBV19 and TRBJ1-5; 8 bases map to TRBD1. The V gene end was trimmed by 5 bases and the J gene end by 3 bases; junction bases not matched to a gene: 9. The V gene's germline CDR1 is LNHDA and CDR2 SQIVND (reference sequence). This CDR3 has 16 amino acids. CDR3 DNA: TGTGCCAGTAGTTCCGGACAGGGATACTACAATCAGCCCCAGCATTTT. It yields the protein CASSSGQGYYNQPQHF.

The chain carries TRBV5-1 and TRBJ2-3, with a possible D match to TRBD1 (6 bases). The CDR3 spans 14 residues. Trimming removed 6 bases at V and 0 bases at J, with 11 bases between. Germline V gene lookup returns CDR1 SGHRS and CDR2 YFSETQ. The CDR3 reads CASNGQRSTDTQYF. The CDR3 nucleotides are TGCGCCAGCAACGGACAGAGGAGCACAGATACGCAGTATTTT.

The CDR3 sequence is CASSPPAVYGYTF. CDR3 bases: TGTGCCAGCTCACCACCGGCAGTCTATGGCTACACCTTC. The J gene is TRBJ1-2, the V gene TRBV18; no definite D call. Per the germline V gene, CDR1 is KGHSH and CDR2 is LQKENI. Trimming took 0 bases from V and 4 from J, leaving 6 bases between them. The length of the CDR3 is 13 residues.

The V and J genes are TRBV7-9 and TRBJ2-7, with D perhaps TRBD1 (6 bases). The V gene lost 5 bases and the J gene lost 2 bases, with 13 bases spanning the gap. The germline gives CDR1 SEHNR, CDR2 FQNEAQ (reference sequence). This CDR3 spans 14 amino acids. The CDR3 DNA reads TGTGCCAGCAGCGGGCATCAGGGGACCTACGAGCAGTACTTC. This gives the protein CASSGHQGTYEQYF.

The chain carries TRBV21-1 and TRBJ1-4; the table gives TRBD1 as D, unverified against the DNA. TRBV21-1 is assigned pseudogene status. The CDR3 runs to 16 residues. The CDR3 coding sequence is TGTGCCAGCAGCCGGCCCTCCGGGACAGTCATCGAAAAACTGTTTTTT. This sequence encodes CASSRPSGTVIEKLFF.

The chain links TRBV7-2 to TRBJ1-5; maybe TRBD1 (5 bases). V dropped 1 base and J dropped 6 bases, with 10 bases sitting between them. CDR3 length: 14 residues. Germline V gene lookup returns CDR1 SGHTA and CDR2 FQGNSA. The CDR3 is CASSLEGVGQPQHF. The CDR3 nucleotides are TGTGCCAGCAGCTTAGAAGGGGTGGGTCAGCCCCAGCATTTT. The full variable domain, in which reference TRBV7-2 and TRBJ1-5 provide the parts outside the CDR3, is GAGVSQSPSNKVTEKGKDVELRCDPISGHTALYWYRQSLGQGLEFLIYFQGNSAPDKSGLPSDRFSAERTGGSVSTLTIQRTQQEDSAVYLCASSLEGVGQPQHFGDGTRLSIL.

V usage is TRBV6-1 and J usage is TRBJ2-3; 7 bases fit TRBD2. Trimming at V came to 2 bases and at J to 2 bases, leaving 7 bases not matched to a gene. The CDR3 is made up of 16 amino acids. The germline CDR1 and CDR2 sequences are MNHNS and SASEGT. This chain's CDR3 is CASSEPAGVSTDTQYF. CDR3 nucleotide sequence: TGTGCCAGCAGTGAACCCGCGGGGGTCTCCACAGATACGCAGTATTTT.

The chain employs TRBV5-5 and TRBJ1-5; tentatively, D is TRBD1 (5 bases). The CDR3 runs 13 residues. CDR1 is SGHKS and CDR2 is YYEKEE in the germline V gene (reference sequence). Trimming pared 4 bases from V and 5 bases from J, leaving 10 bases between. CDR3: CASSPDRDQPQHF. CDR3 DNA: TGTGCCAGCAGCCCCGACAGAGATCAGCCCCAGCATTTT.

This chain links TRBV2 with TRBJ2-3; D is perhaps TRBD1 (6 bases). The germline V gene has CDR1 SNHLY and CDR2 FYNNEI. Trimming removed 8 bases from V and 2 bases from J, with 14 bases in between. The CDR3 length is 14 residues. Written as DNA, the CDR3 is TGTGCCAGCCTGAGGGGGTTTATCACAGATACGCAGTATTTT. Protein product: CASLRGFITDTQYF.

This clone was picked up a small number of times. The chain recombines TRBV4-1 with TRBJ2-6; D is unclear. Trimming cost V 0 bases and J 2 bases, with 8 bases left between them. This CDR3 comprises 16 residues. Germline CDR1 reads MGHRA; CDR2 reads YSYEKL. The DNA for the CDR3 is TGCGCCAGCAGCCAAGATCGGGTAGCTGGGGCCAACGTCCTGACTTTC. This codes for CASSQDRVAGANVLTF.